The entry that follows covers one T cell receptor beta chain sequence. Its antigen is still unknown. Clones were read by immunoSEQ multiplex PCR, and TCRdb kept only the in-frame ones, dropping some. The repertoire holds fewer than 90,000 clones, with 94% as singletons. The data are from a study of cytomegalovirus exposure and HLA in healthy donors. Study-level points and caveats: The investigators catalogued 150 or so TCR beta chains as cytomegalovirus-associated. The dataset shows that most TCR sequences were rare, while some public TCRs occurred in many donors. Both high specificity and high sensitivity reportedly marked the classifier's diagnosis of cytomegalovirus status.

V was clipped by 7 bases and J by 4 bases, with 10 bases between them. The germline gives CDR1 SQVTM, CDR2 ANQGSEA. The CDR3 sequence is 11 residues long. This receptor was taken from a woman aged 18 to 35 in good health and CMV-seropositive. The sequencing sample was made of PBMCs. This chain links TRBV29-1 with TRBJ1-1; weak D call: TRBD1 (5 bases). The CDR3 DNA sequence: TGCAGCGCTGGGAGGGGCACTGAAGCTTTCTTT. Protein product: CSAGRGTEAFF.